The present TCR beta chain was sequenced within a study of T cell clones after liver transplantation. Sorting of unstimulated PBMCs yielded separate CD3+CD4+ and CD3+CD8+ fractions. This CDR3 spans 15 amino acids. V was clipped by 0 bases and J by 4 bases, with 11 bases between them. In germline, CDR1 is MGHRA, CDR2 YSYEKL. TCRdb keeps only in-frame clones here, not all; method: immunoSEQ multiplex PCR. Of about 17,000 clones in the sample, 65% to 85% were seen once. This TCR derives from a human patient who received a liver transplant. Some of these T cells may belong to the graft donor. The chain joins TRBV4-1 to TRBJ2-3; tentative D call: TRBD2 (6 bases). The material was CD8+ T cells from blood, obtained roughly 48 months after liver transplant. The CDR3 coding sequence is TGCGCCAGCAGCCAAGAGACGCCGGGGGCAGATACGCAGTATTTT. This translates into CASSQETPGADTQYF.